This T cell receptor beta chain was sequenced during a study of cytomegalovirus exposure and HLA in healthy donors. Broader study findings: Segments of the TCR beta V type were, in most cases, productive about 87% or about 30% of the time in an earlier analysis. Despite most TCR sequences being rare, some public TCRs occurred in many donors. When a later analysis compared HLA-associated TCR beta chains with equally common others, the HLA-associated chains turned out to be more clonally expanded and to have lower generation probabilities. CMV serostatus alone was available as immune exposure information.

The PCR ran on 60 Vbeta and 13 Jbeta primers. TCRdb's table, derived via immunoSEQ multiplex PCR, lists solely in-frame clones and lacks some. The profile shows under 200,000 clones, around three quarters of them singletons. From germline, CDR1 is GTSNPN and CDR2 SVGIG (reference sequence). The CDR3 has 11 amino acids. Trimming took off 7 bases at V and 3 bases at J, with 9 bases between the two ends. As to this clone: Its matching antigen is unknown.

The clonotype originates from a man aged 35 to 55 in good health and CMV-seronegative. The sample taken for sequencing was PBMCs. The J gene is TRBJ1-1, the V gene TRBV30; D is possibly TRBD1 (6 bases). CDR3 bases: TGTGCCTTCAACAGGGACACTGAAGCTTTCTTT. Its translation: CAFNRDTEAFF.